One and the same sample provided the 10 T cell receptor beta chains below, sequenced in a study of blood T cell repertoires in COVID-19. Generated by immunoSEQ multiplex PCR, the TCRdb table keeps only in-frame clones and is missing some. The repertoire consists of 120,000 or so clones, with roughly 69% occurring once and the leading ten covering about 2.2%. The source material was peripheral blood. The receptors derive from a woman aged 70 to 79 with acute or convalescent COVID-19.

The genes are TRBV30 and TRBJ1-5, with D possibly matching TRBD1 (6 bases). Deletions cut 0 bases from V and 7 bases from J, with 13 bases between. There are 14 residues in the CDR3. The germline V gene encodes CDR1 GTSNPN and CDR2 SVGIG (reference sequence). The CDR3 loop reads CAWSVRGGRQPQHF. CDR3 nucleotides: TGTGCCTGGAGTGTAAGGGGGGGAAGGCAGCCCCAGCATTTT.

The CDR3 spells CASSQGTSGGAADTQYF. The CDR3 region has the DNA TGCGCCAGCAGCCAGGGGACTAGCGGGGGGGCTGCAGATACGCAGTATTTT. The chain carries TRBV4-3 and TRBJ2-3, with 16 nucleotides matching TRBD2. The V and J ends lost 3 bases and 4 bases, in that order; junction bases with no gene match: 4. This CDR3 region has 17 residues. The germline gives CDR1 LGHNA, CDR2 YSLEER.

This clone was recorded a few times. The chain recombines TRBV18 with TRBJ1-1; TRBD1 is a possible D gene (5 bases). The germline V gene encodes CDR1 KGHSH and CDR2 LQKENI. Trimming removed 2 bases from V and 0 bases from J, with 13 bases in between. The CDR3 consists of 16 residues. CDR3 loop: CASSPSNRGLNTEAFF. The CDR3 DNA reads TGTGCCAGCTCACCATCAAATAGGGGCCTGAACACTGAAGCTTTCTTT.

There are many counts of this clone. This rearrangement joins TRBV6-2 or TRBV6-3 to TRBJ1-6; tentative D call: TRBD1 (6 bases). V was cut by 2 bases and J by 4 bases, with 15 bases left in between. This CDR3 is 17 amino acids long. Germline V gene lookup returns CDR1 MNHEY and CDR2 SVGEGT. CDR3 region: CASSYPTGQTYNSPLHF. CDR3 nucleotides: TGTGCCAGCAGTTACCCCACCGGACAGACGTATAATTCACCCCTCCACTTT.

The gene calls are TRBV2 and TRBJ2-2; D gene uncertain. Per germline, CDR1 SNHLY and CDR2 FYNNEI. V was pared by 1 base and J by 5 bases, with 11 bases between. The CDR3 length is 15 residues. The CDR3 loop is CASSEGGISTGELFF. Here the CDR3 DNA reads TGTGCCAGCAGTGAAGGCGGTATCAGTACCGGGGAGCTGTTTTTT. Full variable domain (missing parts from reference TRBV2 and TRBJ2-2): EPEVTQTPSHQVTQMGQEVILRCVPISNHLYFYWYRQILGQKVEFLVSFYNNEISEKSEIFDDQFSVERPDGSNFTLKIRSTKLEDSAMYFCASSEGGISTGELFFGEGSRLTVL.

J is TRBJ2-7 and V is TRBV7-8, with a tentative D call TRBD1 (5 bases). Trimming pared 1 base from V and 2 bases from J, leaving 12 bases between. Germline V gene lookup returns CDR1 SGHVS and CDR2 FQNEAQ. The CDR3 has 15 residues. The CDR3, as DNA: TGTGCCAGCAGCTTAGGGACACGAACTACCTACGAGCAGTACTTC. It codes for CASSLGTRTTYEQYF. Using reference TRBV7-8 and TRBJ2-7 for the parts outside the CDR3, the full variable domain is GAGVSQSPRYKVAKRGQDVALRCDPISGHVSLFWYQQALGQGPEFLTYFQNEAQLDKSGLPSDRFFAERPEGSVSTLKIQRTQQEDSAVYLCASSLGTRTTYEQYFGPGTRLTVT.

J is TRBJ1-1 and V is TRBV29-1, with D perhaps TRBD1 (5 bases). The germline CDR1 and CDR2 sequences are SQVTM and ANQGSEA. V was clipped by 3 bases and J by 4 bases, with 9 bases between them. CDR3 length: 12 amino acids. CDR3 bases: TGCAGCGTTGACACAGGTTCCACTGAAGCTTTCTTT. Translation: CSVDTGSTEAFF.

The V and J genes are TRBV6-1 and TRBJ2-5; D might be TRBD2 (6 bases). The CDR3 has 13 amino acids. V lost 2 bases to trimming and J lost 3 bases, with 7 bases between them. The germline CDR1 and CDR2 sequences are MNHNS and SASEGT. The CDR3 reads CASSEPGEETQYF. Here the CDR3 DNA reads TGTGCCAGCAGTGAACCGGGGGAAGAGACCCAGTACTTC.

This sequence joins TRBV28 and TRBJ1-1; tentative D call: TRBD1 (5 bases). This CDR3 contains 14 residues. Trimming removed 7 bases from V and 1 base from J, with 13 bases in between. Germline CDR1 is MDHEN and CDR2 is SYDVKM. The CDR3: CASNWGVGNTEAFF. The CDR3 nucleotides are TGTGCCAGCAACTGGGGGGTAGGGAACACTGAAGCTTTCTTT. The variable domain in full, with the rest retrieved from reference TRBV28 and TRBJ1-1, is DVKVTQSSRYLVKRTGEKVFLECVQDMDHENMFWYRQDPGLGLRLIYFSYDVKMKEKGDIPEGYSVSREKKERFSLILESASTNQTSMYLCASNWGVGNTEAFFGQGTRLTVV.

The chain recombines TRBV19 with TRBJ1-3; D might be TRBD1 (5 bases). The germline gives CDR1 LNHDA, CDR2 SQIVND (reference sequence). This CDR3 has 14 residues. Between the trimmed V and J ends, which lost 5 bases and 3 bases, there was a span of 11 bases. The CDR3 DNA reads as TGTGCCAGTAGTCCCTCAGGACATGGAAACACCATATATTTT. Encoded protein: CASSPSGHGNTIYF.